This T cell receptor beta chain was obtained from a study of blood T cell repertoires in COVID-19. Assay used: immunoSEQ multiplex PCR; TCRdb lists only in-frame clones, some missing. The repertoire includes about 220,000 clones, about 86% of them detected once, and less than 2.5% sits in the top ten. Germline V lookup: CDR1 MNHEY, CDR2 SVGEGT. V lost 6 bases to trimming and J lost 8 bases; unmatched junction nucleotides: 8. The CDR3 contains 14 residues. The material sequenced was peripheral blood. The J gene is TRBJ1-4, the V gene TRBV6-2 or TRBV6-3; 8 bases are a match to TRBD1. The receptor was isolated from a woman in her fifties or sixties with acute or convalescent COVID-19. In nucleotides, the CDR3 is TGTGCCAGCAGCCGACAGGGGTTGCGGGAAAAACTGTTTTTT. It codes for CASSRQGLREKLFF.